This T cell receptor (beta chain) was identified in a study of blood T cell repertoires in COVID-19. The CDR3 is 16 residues long. CDR1 MNHNS and CDR2 SASEGT come from the germline V gene. V was cut by 3 bases and J by 6 bases, with 15 bases left in between. Per the original methods: Amplified reference gene primers provided the basis for estimating nucleated cell counts. The table came from immunoSEQ multiplex PCR; TCRdb's copy has only in-frame clones and leaves some out. V and J calls and clone size are copied from that table; D and trimming were computed from the DNA. The sample includes approximately 240,000 clones, roughly 84% of them seen just once.

The specimen was peripheral blood. The V call is TRBV6-1, the J call TRBJ1-6, with a tentative D call TRBD1 (5 bases). The sequence was obtained from a man between 45 and 60 years old who had recovered from COVID-19. In DNA form, the CDR3 reads TGTGCCAGCAGTGAGCAGGCAGGGCCAGTTAATTCACCCCTCCACTTT. This gives the protein CASSEQAGPVNSPLHF.